The rows below give T cell receptor beta chains drawn from one sample of a study of blood T cells in healthy people across ages. TCRdb fed the 5' RACE reads into MiXCR, producing one record per CDR3 protein. The data hold approximately 800,000 distinct CDR3 sequences, with under 40% observed a single time. The sample consisted of blood. The origin of the receptors is a man between 18 and 29 years old in good health. The CDR3 runs from the conserved cysteine through the conserved F or W. The D gene is left open where the match is weak.

V,D,CDR3
TRBV12-3/TRBV12-4,TRBD2,CASSSSLAGDNNEQFF
TRBV6-5,.,CASSYNQNYGYTF
TRBV4-1,TRBD2,CASSKTSGVGNEQYF
TRBV20-1,TRBD2,CSAPLEAGGTQYF
TRBV12-3/TRBV12-4,.,CASGFEYEQYF
TRBV12-3/TRBV12-4,.,CASSPGQEIQAFF
TRBV2,TRBD1,CASSEPDRFYGYTF
TRBV5-1,.,CASSLLFPEGHTNYGYTF
TRBV18,TRBD1,CASSPLGPSTGGQETQYF
TRBV7-2,.,CASSLGGQGSSYNSPLHF
TRBV6-2/TRBV6-3,TRBD1,CASSYSRPGNAGQIYGYTF
TRBV12-3/TRBV12-4,.,CASSLGKDSPLHF
TRBV9,.,CASSVVGGAYNEQFF
TRBV12-3/TRBV12-4,TRBD1,CASSPTGPINEAFF
TRBV6-5,.,CASSYASTSTDTQYF
TRBV30,TRBD1,CAWSARTGAQPQHF
TRBV13,TRBD2,CASSFGGELYNEQFF
TRBV4-3,.,CASSQEPSSGANVLTF
TRBV7-2,TRBD2,CASSPSGGAANEQFF
TRBV12-3/TRBV12-4,TRBD1,CASSPQGGPQHF
TRBV20-1,TRBD2,CSAESGGRYEQYF
TRBV2,.,CASISSSNTGELFF
TRBV12-3/TRBV12-4,TRBD2,CASSFGRGVYNEQFF
TRBV28,TRBD1,CASSFQGVGEDTQYF
TRBV5-4,.,CAIPGPMNTEAFF
TRBV18,.,CASSPQGRADTQYF
TRBV12-3/TRBV12-4,.,CASSFDTGPNEPQHF
TRBV20-1,TRBD1,CSAFLTGTNYGYTF
TRBV20-1,TRBD2,CSARGPGLEVYNEQFF
TRBV7-9,TRBD2,CASSLLRGGDTDTQYF
TRBV9,.,CASSRDLPGNSPLHF
TRBV7-3,.,CASREGRSSTDTQYF
TRBV27,.,CASRQGPGGSNEKLFF
TRBV20-1,.,CSGGNRDKNTGELFF
TRBV10-3,.,CAAPQETQYF
TRBV7-2,TRBD1,CASSFPRQGRNEKLFF
TRBV6-1,.,CARWDGTYGYTF
TRBV6-2/TRBV6-3,.,CASTPLKGQKGQPQHF
TRBV12-5,.,CASGLPRSGQGNEQFF
TRBV5-1,.,CASSFNNPQGTQYF
TRBV18,.,CASSPPTDTYEQYF
TRBV28,TRBD1,CASSPLGQSSYNSPPHF
TRBV6-5,.,CASTSAGGRGYTF
TRBV4-3,.,CASSREAGATEAFF
TRBV5-1,.,CASSLDLSSYNEQYF
TRBV9,.,CASSVEVGGNTGELFF
TRBV30,.,CAWNSQGTSNQPQHF
TRBV20-1,.,CSAREGAGAKNIQYF
TRBV4-1,TRBD1,CASSPGQGVTGANVLTF
TRBV2,TRBD2,CASSTSGGPYQETQYF
TRBV10-3,.,CAISESRWGSGYEQYF
TRBV20-1,.,CSATQRGISYEQYF
TRBV4-2,.,CASSQGSSGANVLTF
TRBV7-9,.,CASSLAMGNSNQPQHF
TRBV4-1,TRBD2,CASSRTRGVSETGELFF
TRBV7-2,TRBD1,CASSLAGTGNGYTF